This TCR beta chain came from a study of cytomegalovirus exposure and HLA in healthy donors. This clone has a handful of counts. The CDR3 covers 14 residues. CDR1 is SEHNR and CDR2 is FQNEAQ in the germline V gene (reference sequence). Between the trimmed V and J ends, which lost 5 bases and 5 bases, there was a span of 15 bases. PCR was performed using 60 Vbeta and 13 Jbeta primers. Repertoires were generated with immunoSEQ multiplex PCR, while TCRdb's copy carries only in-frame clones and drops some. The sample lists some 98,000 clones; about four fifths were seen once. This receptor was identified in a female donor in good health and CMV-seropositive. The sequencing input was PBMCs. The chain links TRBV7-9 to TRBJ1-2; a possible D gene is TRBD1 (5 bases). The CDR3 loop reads CASSLGPGGYGYTF. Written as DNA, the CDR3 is TGTGCCAGCAGCCTCGGGCCGGGGGGGTATGGCTACACCTTC.